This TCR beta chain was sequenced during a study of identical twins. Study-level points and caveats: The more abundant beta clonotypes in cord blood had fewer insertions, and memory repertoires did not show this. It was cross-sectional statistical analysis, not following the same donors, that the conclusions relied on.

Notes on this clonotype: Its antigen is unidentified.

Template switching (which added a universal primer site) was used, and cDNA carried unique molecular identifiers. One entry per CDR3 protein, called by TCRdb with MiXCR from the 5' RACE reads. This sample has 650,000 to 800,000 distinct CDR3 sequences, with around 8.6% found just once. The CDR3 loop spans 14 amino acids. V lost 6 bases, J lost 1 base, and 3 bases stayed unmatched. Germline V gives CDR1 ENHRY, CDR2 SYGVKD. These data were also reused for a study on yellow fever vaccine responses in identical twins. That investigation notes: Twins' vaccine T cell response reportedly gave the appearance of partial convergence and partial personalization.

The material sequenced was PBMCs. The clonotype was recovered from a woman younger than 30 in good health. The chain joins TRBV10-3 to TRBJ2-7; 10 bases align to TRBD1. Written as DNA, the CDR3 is TGTGCCATCAGCGGGACAGGGGTTTCCTACGAGCAGTACTTC. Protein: CAISGTGVSYEQYF.